One T cell receptor beta chain is described in this entry. Its target is unknown. TCRdb's table, derived via immunoSEQ multiplex PCR, lists solely in-frame clones and lacks some. Of around 24,000 clones in the sample, approximately 84% were seen once. This entry is derived from a study of T cells in narcolepsy. Study details: Enrolled donors included narcolepsy type 1 or type 2 patients and healthy controls. The study's findings and limits: Autoreactive clone sequences were missing from some blood memory CD4+ repertoires. HCRT-specific and TRIB2-specific autoreactive clonotypes appeared among same-patient CSF and blood CD4+ clonotypes. Blood of same and different patients, but not healthy controls, reportedly held recurring autoreactive clonotypes.

CDR3 length equals 14 residues. V gave up 4 bases and J gave up 3 bases, with 11 bases separating them. CDR1 is SGHTS, CDR2 YDEGEE, per germline. The specimen was CD45RA- memory CD4+ T cells from PBMCs. The chain recombines TRBV5-8 with TRBJ2-1; D gene unclear. The TCR comes from a human donor with narcolepsy. Here the CDR3 reads CASSPSSLYNEQFF. The DNA for the CDR3 is TGTGCCAGCAGCCCTAGTTCCCTCTACAATGAGCAGTTCTTC.